The clone carrying this TCR beta chain was observed a few times. The CDR3 is 13 residues long. Per the germline V gene, CDR1 is SGHTA and CDR2 is FQGNSA. Trimming removed 1 base from V and 9 bases from J, with 12 bases in between. Vbeta (60) and Jbeta (13) primers were used in the PCR. The assay was immunoSEQ multiplex PCR, and TCRdb's table has in-frame clones only and misses some. The sample comprises fewer than 140,000 clones, around 75% of which are singletons, and over 2% rests with the top ten. These data are taken from a study of cytomegalovirus exposure and HLA in healthy donors. Input material: PBMCs. V and J are TRBV7-2 and TRBJ1-2; D possibly corresponds to TRBD1 (6 bases). The clonotype originates from a middle-aged man in good health and CMV-seronegative. For the CDR3, the DNA is TGTGCCAGCAGCTTAGTTGCAGGGGATAGCTACACCTTC. It yields the protein CASSLVAGDSYTF. The full variable domain, rest sourced from reference TRBV7-2 and TRBJ1-2, is GAGVSQSPSNKVTEKGKDVELRCDPISGHTALYWYRQSLGQGLEFLIYFQGNSAPDKSGLPSDRFSAERTGGSVSTLTIQRTQQEDSAVYLCASSLVAGDSYTFGSGTRLTVV.